The T cell receptor beta chain under discussion was sequenced for a study of molecular identifiers for immune sequencing clone quantification. TCRdb passed the PCR reads through MiXCR, listing each CDR3 protein once. Among over 600,000 distinct CDR3 sequences, just under 20% were seen once, and the ten largest hold 0.85% to 0.9%. V shed 2 bases and J shed 6 bases, with 16 bases lying between them. The germline CDR1 and CDR2 sequences are MGHRA and YSYEKL. This CDR3 has 16 residues. This TCR was recovered from a human donor in good health. Some libraries in this study had Jurkat cell RNA spiked in. The sample was naive CD8+ T cells from blood, with Jurkat cell RNA spiked in. Subset meaning: FACS-sorted CD8+CD4-CCR7+CD45RA+ naive T cells. This rearrangement joins TRBV4-1 to TRBJ2-2; the D gene is possibly TRBD2 (6 bases). The chain's CDR3 is CASSQRTGLDAGELFF. Here the CDR3 DNA reads TGCGCCAGCAGCCAACGTACGGGACTCGACGCCGGGGAGCTGTTTTTT.